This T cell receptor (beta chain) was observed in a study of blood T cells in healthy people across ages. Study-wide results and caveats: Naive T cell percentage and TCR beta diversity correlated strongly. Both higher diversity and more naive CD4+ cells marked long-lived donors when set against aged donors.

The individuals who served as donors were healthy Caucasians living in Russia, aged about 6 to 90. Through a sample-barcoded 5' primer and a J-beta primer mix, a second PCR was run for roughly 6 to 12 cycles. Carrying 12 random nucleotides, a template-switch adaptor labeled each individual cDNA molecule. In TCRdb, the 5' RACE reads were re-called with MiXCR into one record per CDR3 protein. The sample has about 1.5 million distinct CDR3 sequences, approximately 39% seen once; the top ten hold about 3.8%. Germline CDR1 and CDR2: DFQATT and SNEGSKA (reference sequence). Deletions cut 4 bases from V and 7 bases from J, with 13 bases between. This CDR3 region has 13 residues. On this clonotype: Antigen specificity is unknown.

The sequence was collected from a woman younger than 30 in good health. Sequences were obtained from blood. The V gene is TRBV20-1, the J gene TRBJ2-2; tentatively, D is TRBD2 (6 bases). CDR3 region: CSAMAGGHGELFF. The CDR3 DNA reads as TGCAGTGCTATGGCCGGGGGTCACGGGGAGCTGTTTTTT.